This T cell receptor beta chain comes out of a study of shared clonotypes between healthy human individuals. The data were produced by immunoSEQ multiplex PCR, yet TCRdb's version contains in-frame clones alone and is incomplete. The sample has millions of clones, approximately 94% seen once; the top ten hold about 0.13%. This clone was counted once. V was trimmed by 1 base and J by 1 base, leaving 13 bases between them. The CDR3 runs to 16 residues. The germline gives CDR1 LNHNV, CDR2 YYDKDF (reference sequence). The receptor was derived from a man in his late teens or twenties in good health. Sequencing was performed on naive CD4+ T cells sorted from blood. Subset given: CD45RA+ positively selected. The V and J genes are TRBV15 and TRBJ1-1; a possible D gene is TRBD1 (5 bases). The CDR3 DNA is TGTGCCACCAGCAGAGGTGAAGGGGTTGGGAACACTGAAGCTTTCTTT. It yields the protein CATSRGEGVGNTEAFF.